The TCR beta chain under discussion was sequenced for a study of T cell repertoires in cytomegalovirus infection. Whole-study results and caveats: What dominated the ex vivo response were HLA-C-restricted CMV-specific TCR beta clonotypes.

This clonotype was seen repeatedly, ten times or more. Antigen unknown. TCRdb re-called the reads with MiXCR, one entry per CDR3 protein. This table holds approximately 500,000 distinct CDR3 sequences, approximately 10% found once. V lost 2 bases, J lost 2 bases, and 13 bases lay in between. Looked up from germline, CDR1 is MNHEY and CDR2 is SVGEGT. The CDR3 runs 16 residues. This rearrangement joins TRBV6-2 or TRBV6-3 to TRBJ1-5; D unresolved. Sequenced sample: PBMCs. This receptor was taken from a human donor in good health (CMV status not recorded). Some clones in this sample may be carry-over from other donors' samples. The CDR3 DNA reads TGTGCCAGCAGTTACCCCCTACCAGGTGGCAATCAGCCCCAGCATTTT. Its translation is CASSYPLPGGNQPQHF.